This is a list of T cell receptor beta chains from one sample in a study of blood T cell repertoires in COVID-19. Measured with immunoSEQ multiplex PCR; TCRdb has only the in-frame clones, and not every one. The table records about 370,000 clones, approximately 92% of them present only once. Sequencing was performed on PBMCs or T cells enriched from blood (not recorded which). These receptors came from a man aged 18 to 29 who had recovered from COVID-19. Both conserved end residues are part of each CDR3.

CDR3aa	v_gene
CASSTGGFQPQHF	TRBV28
CASSSLKRSSYNSPLHF	TRBV19
CAWSVRNEQFF	TRBV30
CASSSKPGTGGTDTQYF	TRBV5-8
CATSRTGANTDTQYF	TRBV15
CASRREVSSYEQYF	TRBV2
CASSPTGGVTEAFF	TRBV7-8
CASSSGGGQATEAFF	TRBV28
CASSPFRGVGTEAFF	TRBV2
CASSVAPYSGGYNEQFF	TRBV9
CASSYGTAYGYTF	TRBV28
CASSQVLAGGPNQETQYF	TRBV3-1/TRBV3-2
CAWSAGSNYGYTF	TRBV30
CASSTQGGYTEAFF	TRBV2
CASSPEGARNTEAFF	TRBV7-2
CASSAPGQETGYTF	TRBV9
CASSLLAGGLDGELFF	TRBV27
CASSRQGSRETQYF	TRBV6-5
CASSLTGVEQFF	TRBV11-1
CASSAGGPETQYF	TRBV11-1
CASSSGLAGVNEQYF	TRBV9
CASSQKTRPGQGYEQYF	TRBV14
CASSVGEGDAETQYF	TRBV9
CASTGLAGNEQFF	TRBV19
CASSWASGTNTGELFF	TRBV11-2
CASSLGQVGEKLFF	TRBV7-2
CASSAGTVQDGYTF	TRBV9
CSVQGQASYGYTF	TRBV29-1
CASSSNPPDRIVENQETQYF	TRBV19
CASRGQGARGDYGYTF	TRBV2
CSARSGSNTGELFF	TRBV29-1
CASSPGAREKLFF	TRBV7-2
CASSQMRGHGNSPLHF	TRBV3-1/TRBV3-2
CASSSTGDHIQYF	TRBV28
CASREYSTGTMNTEAFF	TRBV6-1
CSVVGSAGTNNEQFF	TRBV29-1
CATSDLRDRVGQYF	TRBV24-1
CASSQDLEPPYTDTQYF	TRBV4-1
CSASTSLSGELFF	TRBV20-1
CASSPASGTGGFYEQYF	TRBV28
CASSFGQGSTDTQYF	TRBV7-8
CASSETSGYNEQFF	TRBV9
CASSANRGRLTGELFF	TRBV6-1
CASSQERAGTGGPVYQETQYF	TRBV3-1/TRBV3-2
CASRGTENEQFF	TRBV12-3/TRBV12-4
CASSPTGQGVSQPQHF	TRBV18
CASSPRRSGNTIYF	TRBV9
CASSQVPTGDYGYTF	TRBV4-1
CASSSPGTGLHEQYF	TRBV27
CATQGVRASGNTIYF	TRBV19
CASTPTGTSGLTGELFF	TRBV6-2/TRBV6-3
CASTLKTGEEGEKLFF	TRBV9
CASTRTRGGNNSPLHF	TRBV18
CSVAALGGGMNTEAFF	TRBV29-1
CASNPRPGQDNSPLHF	TRBV5-1
CASSTIGTGPGNTIYF	TRBV19
CASSVGLPPSEQYF	TRBV9
CARSSTGGYEQYF	TRBV5-3
CASSLQMNTEAFF	TRBV2
CASSLGGAPGGYTF	TRBV5-8